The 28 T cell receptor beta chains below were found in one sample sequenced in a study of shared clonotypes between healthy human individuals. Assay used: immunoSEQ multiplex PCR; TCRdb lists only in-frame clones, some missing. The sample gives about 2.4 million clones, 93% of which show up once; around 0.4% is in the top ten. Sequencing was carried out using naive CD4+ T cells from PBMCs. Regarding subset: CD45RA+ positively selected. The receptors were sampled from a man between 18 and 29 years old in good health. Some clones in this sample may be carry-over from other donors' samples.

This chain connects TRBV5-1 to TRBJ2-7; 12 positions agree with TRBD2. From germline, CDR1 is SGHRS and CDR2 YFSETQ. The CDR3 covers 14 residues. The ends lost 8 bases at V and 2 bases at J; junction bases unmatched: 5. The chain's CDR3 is CASRTSGTPYEQYF. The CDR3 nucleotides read TGCGCCAGTCGGACTAGCGGGACCCCCTACGAGCAGTACTTC.

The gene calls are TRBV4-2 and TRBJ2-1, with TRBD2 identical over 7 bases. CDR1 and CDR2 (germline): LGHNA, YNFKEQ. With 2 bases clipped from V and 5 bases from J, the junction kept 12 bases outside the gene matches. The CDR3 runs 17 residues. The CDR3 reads CASSQPTQSGTNNEQFF. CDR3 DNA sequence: TGTGCCAGCAGCCAACCCACGCAAAGCGGGACGAACAATGAGCAGTTCTTC.

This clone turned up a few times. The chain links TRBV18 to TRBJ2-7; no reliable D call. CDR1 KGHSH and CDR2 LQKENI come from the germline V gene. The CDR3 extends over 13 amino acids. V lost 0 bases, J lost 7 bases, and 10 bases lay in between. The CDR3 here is CASSPPYQAEQYF. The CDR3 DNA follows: TGTGCCAGCTCACCACCGTATCAAGCGGAGCAGTACTTC.

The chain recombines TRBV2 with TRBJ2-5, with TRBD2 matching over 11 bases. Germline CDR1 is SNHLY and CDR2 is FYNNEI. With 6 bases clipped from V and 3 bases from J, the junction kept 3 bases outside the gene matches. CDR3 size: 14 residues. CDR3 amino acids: CASRLGLAEETQYF. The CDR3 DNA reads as TGTGCCAGCAGGCTGGGACTAGCGGAAGAGACCCAGTACTTC.

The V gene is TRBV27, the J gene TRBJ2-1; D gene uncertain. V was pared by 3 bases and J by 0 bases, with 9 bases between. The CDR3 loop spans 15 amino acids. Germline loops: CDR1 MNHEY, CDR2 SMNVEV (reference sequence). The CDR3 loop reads CASSFSDSSYNEQFF. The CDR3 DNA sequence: TGTGCCAGCAGTTTCTCGGATAGCTCCTACAATGAGCAGTTCTTC.

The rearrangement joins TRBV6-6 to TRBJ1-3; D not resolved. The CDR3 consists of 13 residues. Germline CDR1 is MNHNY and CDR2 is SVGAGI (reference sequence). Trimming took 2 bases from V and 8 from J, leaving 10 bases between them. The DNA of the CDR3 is TGTGCCAGCAGTTACCCGACCGGGGACACCATATATTTT. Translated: CASSYPTGDTIYF.

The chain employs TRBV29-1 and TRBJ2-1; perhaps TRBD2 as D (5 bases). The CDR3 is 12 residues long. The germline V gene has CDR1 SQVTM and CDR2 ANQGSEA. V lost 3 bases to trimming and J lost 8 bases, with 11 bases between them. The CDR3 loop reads CSVDGNGYEQFF. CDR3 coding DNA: TGCAGCGTTGACGGGAACGGCTATGAGCAGTTCTTC.

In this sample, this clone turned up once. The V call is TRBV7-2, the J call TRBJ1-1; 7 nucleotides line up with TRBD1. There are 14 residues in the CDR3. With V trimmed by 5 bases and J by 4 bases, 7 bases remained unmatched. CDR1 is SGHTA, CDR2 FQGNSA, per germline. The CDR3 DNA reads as TGTGCCAGCAGCAACAGGGGTAGCGGCACTGAAGCTTTCTTT. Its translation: CASSNRGSGTEAFF. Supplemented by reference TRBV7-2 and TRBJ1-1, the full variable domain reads GAGVSQSPSNKVTEKGKDVELRCDPISGHTALYWYRQSLGQGLEFLIYFQGNSAPDKSGLPSDRFSAERTGGSVSTLTIQRTQQEDSAVYLCASSNRGSGTEAFFGQGTRLTVV.

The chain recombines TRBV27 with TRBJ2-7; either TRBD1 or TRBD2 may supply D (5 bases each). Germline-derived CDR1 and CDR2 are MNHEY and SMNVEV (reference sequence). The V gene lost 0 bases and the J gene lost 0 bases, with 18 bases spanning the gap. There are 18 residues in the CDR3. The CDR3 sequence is CASSLSAPPGPSSYEQYF. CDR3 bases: TGTGCCAGCAGTTTATCCGCCCCCCCGGGACCGAGCTCCTACGAGCAGTACTTC.

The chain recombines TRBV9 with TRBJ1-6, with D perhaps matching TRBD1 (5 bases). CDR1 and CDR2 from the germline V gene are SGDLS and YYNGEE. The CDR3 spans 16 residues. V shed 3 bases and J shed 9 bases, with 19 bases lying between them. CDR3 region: CASSAGTETSGSPLHF. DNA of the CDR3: TGTGCCAGCAGCGCAGGGACCGAGACTTCGGGTTCACCCCTCCACTTT.

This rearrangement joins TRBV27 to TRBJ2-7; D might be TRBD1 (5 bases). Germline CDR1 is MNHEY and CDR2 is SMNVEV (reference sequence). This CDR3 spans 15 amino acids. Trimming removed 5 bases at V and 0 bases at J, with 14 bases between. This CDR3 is CASSPDSRYSYEQYF. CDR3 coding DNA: TGTGCCAGCAGTCCCGACAGCCGCTACTCCTACGAGCAGTACTTC.

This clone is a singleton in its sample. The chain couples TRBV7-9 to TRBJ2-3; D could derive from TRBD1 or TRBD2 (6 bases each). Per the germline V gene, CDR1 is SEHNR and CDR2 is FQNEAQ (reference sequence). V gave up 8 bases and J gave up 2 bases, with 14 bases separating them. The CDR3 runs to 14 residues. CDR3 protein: CASGGPSITDTQYF. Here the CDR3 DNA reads TGTGCCAGCGGGGGGCCTTCTATCACAGATACGCAGTATTTT.

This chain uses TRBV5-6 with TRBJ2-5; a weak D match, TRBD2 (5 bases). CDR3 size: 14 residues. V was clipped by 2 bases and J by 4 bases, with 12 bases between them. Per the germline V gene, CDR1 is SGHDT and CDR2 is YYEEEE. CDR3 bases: TGTGCCAGCAGCTTCTTAGGTACTAGAGAGACCCAGTACTTC. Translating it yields CASSFLGTRETQYF. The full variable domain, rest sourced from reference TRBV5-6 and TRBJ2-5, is DAGVTQSPTHLIKTRGQQVTLRCSPKSGHDTVSWYQQALGQGPQFIFQYYEEEERQRGNFPDRFSGHQFPNYSSELNVNALLLGDSALYLCASSFLGTRETQYFGPGTRLLVL.

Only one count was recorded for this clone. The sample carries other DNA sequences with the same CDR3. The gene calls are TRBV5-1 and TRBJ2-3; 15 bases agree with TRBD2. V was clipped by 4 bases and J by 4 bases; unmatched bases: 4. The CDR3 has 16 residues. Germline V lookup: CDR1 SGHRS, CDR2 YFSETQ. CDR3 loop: CASSPGLAGGADTQYF. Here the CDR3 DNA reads TGCGCCAGCAGCCCGGGACTAGCGGGAGGAGCAGATACGCAGTATTTT.

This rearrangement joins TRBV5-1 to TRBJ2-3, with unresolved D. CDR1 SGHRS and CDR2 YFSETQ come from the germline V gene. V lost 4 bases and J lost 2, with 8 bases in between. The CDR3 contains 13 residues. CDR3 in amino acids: CASSPQNTDTQYF. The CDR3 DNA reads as TGCGCCAGCAGCCCGCAGAACACAGATACGCAGTATTTT.

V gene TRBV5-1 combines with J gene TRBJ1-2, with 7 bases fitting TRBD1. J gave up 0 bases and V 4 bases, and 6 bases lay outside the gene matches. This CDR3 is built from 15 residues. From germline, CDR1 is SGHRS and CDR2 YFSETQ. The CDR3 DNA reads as TGCGCCAGCAGCCCTGGACAGGTCTCTAACTATGGCTACACCTTC. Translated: CASSPGQVSNYGYTF.

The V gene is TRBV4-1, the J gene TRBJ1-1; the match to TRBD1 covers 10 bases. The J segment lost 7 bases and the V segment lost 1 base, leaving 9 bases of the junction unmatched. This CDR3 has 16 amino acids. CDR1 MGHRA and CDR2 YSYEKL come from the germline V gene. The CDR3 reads CASSQVARQGASEAFF. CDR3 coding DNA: TGCGCCAGCAGCCAAGTCGCCAGACAGGGGGCTAGTGAAGCTTTCTTT.

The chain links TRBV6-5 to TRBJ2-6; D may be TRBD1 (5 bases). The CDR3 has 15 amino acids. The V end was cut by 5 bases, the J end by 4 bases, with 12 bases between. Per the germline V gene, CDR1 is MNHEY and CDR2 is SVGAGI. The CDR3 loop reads CASSRGATGANVLTF. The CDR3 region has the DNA TGTGCCAGCAGTAGGGGCGCTACAGGGGCCAACGTCCTGACTTTC.

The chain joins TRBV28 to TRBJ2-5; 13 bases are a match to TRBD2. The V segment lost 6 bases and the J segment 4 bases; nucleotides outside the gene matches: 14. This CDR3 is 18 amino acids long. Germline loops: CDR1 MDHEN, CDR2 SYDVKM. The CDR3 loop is CASSPMGTSGMFGETQYF. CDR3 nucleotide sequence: TGTGCCAGCAGCCCCATGGGGACTAGCGGGATGTTTGGAGAGACCCAGTACTTC.

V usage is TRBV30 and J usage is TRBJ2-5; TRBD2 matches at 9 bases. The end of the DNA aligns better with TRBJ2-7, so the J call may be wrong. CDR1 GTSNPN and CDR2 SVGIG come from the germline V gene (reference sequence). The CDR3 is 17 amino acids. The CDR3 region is CAWSVYSGSNQGYEQYF. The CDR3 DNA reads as TGTGCCTGGAGTGTATATAGCGGGAGCAATCAAGGCTACGAGCAGTACTTC.

For the CDR3, the DNA is TGTGCCAGCAGTGACAGGGTCCGGGACAGGGGGCACCAAGAGACCCAGTACTTC. It encodes CASSDRVRDRGHQETQYF. The chain carries TRBV6-1 and TRBJ2-5, with 12 positions matching TRBD1. The germline gives CDR1 MNHNS, CDR2 SASEGT. The junction had 8 bases not matched to a gene; V was cut back by 3 bases and J by 0 bases. CDR3 size: 18 residues.

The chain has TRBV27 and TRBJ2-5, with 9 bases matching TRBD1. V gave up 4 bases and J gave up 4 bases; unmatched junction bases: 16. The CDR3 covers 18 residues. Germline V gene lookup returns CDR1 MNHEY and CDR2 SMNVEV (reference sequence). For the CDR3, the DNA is TGTGCCAGCAGTTCACGGATACAGGGGGCGGGGGTTGGAGAGACCCAGTACTTC. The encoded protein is CASSSRIQGAGVGETQYF.

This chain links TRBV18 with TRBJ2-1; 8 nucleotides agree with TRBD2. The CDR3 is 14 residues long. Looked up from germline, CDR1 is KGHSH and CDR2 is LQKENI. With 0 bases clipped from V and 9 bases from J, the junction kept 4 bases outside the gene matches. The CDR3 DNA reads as TGTGCCAGCTCACCACCCGGGAGGGCCAGTGAGCAGTTCTTC. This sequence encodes CASSPPGRASEQFF.

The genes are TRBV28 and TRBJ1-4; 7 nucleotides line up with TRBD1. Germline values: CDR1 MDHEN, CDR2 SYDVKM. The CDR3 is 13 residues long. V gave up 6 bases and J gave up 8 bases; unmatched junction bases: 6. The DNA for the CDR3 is TGTGCCAGCAGGGAGGGACAGAGGGAAAAACTGTTTTTT. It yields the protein CASREGQREKLFF.

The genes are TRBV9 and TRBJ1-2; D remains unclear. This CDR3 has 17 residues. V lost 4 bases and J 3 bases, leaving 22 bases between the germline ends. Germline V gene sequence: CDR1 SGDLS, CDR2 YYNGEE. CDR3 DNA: TGTGCCAGCAGCCCCGACGCTCAAGGCGGGTTGGACTATGGCTACACCTTC. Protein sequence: CASSPDAQGGLDYGYTF. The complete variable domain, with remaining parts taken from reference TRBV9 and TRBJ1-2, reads DSGVTQTPKHLITATGQRVTLRCSPRSGDLSVYWYQQSLDQGLQFLIQYYNGEERAKGNILERFSAQQFPDLHSELNLSSLELGDSALYFCASSPDAQGGLDYGYTFGSGTRLTVV.

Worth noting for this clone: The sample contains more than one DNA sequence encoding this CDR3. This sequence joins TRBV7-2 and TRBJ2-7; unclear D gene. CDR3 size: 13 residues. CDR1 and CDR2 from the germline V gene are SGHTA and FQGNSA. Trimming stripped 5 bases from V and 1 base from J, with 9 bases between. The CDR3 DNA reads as TGTGCCAGCAGCCCGGCCGGTTCCTACGAGCAGTACTTC. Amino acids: CASSPAGSYEQYF.

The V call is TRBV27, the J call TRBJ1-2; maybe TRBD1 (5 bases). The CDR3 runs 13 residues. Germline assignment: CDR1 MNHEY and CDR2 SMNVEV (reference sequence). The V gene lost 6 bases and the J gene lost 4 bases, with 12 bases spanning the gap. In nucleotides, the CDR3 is TGTGCCAGCAGACCCTCAGGGCCCTATGGCTACACCTTC. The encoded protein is CASRPSGPYGYTF.

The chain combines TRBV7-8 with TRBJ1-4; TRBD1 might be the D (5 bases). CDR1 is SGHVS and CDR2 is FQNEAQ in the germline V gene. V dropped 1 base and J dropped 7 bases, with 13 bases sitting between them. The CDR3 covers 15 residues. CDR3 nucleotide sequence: TGTGCCAGCAGCTTAGGGGGGAGCGTAAGTGAAAAACTGTTTTTT. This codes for CASSLGGSVSEKLFF. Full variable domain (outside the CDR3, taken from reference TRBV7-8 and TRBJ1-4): GAGVSQSPRYKVAKRGQDVALRCDPISGHVSLFWYQQALGQGPEFLTYFQNEAQLDKSGLPSDRFFAERPEGSVSTLKIQRTQQEDSAVYLCASSLGGSVSEKLFFGSGTQLSVL.